This TCR beta chain came from a study of blood T cell repertoires in COVID-19. At the level of the study: Both acute and convalescent COVID-19 samples were obtained from the United States, Italy and Spain.

The CDR3 totals 16 residues. Germline V gene lookup returns CDR1 KGHDR and CDR2 SFDVKD. V lost 4 bases to trimming and J lost 4 bases, with 19 bases between them. Authors' processing steps: Reference gene primer amplification gave nucleated cell count estimates. The table came from immunoSEQ multiplex PCR; TCRdb's copy has only in-frame clones and leaves some out. That table gives V, J and clone size, and the DNA gave D and trimming. The sample includes some 230,000 clones, roughly 81% of them seen just once. The chain has TRBV24-1 and TRBJ2-7, with D maybe TRBD2 (6 bases). Sequences were obtained from peripheral blood. The source is a man aged 50 to 60 who had recovered from COVID-19. The CDR3 coding sequence is TGTGCCACCAGTGACTCCGGAGGGAGGACCGTATACGAGCAGTACTTC. As protein: CATSDSGGRTVYEQYF.